Below are 2 T cell receptor beta chains sequenced from a single sample in a study of response to subunit inactivated influenza vaccine. TCRdb re-called the RT-PCR reads through MiXCR, storing one row per CDR3 protein. There are about 540,000 distinct CDR3 sequences in the sample; approximately 20% occur only once, and around 2.8% lies in the top ten. These data were also filed under a second study, of T cells expressing NK-cell markers. Turning to that study: The authors generated TCR beta cDNA through 5'RACE template switching with UMIs.

The specimen comprised CD4+ T cells sorted from PBMCs, sampled approximately 12 days after vaccination. The receptor source for this set is a man aged 45 to 65 who received an inactivated influenza vaccine.

The chain couples TRBV2 to TRBJ1-4; possible D gene TRBD1, 6 bases. The CDR3 has 13 amino acids. CDR1 is SNHLY and CDR2 is FYNNEI in the germline V gene. V was trimmed by 7 bases and J by 7 bases, leaving 13 bases between them. CDR3 DNA: TGTGCCAGCAAAGACAGGTCGGGTGAAAAACTGTTTTTT. Amino acid sequence: CASKDRSGEKLFF.

In this sample, this clonotype turned up a few times. This chain uses TRBV20-1 with TRBJ2-1; D is unclear. The CDR3 sequence is 15 residues long. Per germline, CDR1 DFQATT and CDR2 SNEGSKA (reference sequence). The V and J ends lost 2 bases and 0 bases respectively, with 11 bases between them. The CDR3: CSARKLSSSYNEQFF. The CDR3 nucleotides read TGCAGTGCTAGAAAGTTGTCGAGCTCCTACAATGAGCAGTTCTTC.